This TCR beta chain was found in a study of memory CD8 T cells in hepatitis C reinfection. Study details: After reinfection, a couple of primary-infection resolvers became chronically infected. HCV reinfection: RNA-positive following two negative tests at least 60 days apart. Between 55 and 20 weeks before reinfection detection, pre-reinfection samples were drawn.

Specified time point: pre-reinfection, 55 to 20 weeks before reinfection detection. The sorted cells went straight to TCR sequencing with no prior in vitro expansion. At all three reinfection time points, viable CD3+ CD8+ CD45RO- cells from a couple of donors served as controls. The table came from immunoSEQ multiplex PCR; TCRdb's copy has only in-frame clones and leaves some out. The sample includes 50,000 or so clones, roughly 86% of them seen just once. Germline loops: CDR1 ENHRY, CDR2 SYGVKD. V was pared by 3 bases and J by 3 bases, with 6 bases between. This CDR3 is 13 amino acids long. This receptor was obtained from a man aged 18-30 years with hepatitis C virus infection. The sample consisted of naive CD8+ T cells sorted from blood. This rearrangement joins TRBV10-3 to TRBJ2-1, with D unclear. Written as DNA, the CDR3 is TGTGCCATCAGTGACCCCAGCTACAATGAGCAGTTCTTC. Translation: CAISDPSYNEQFF.